The 20 T cell receptor beta chains below all came from one sample that was sequenced in a study of a mutant IDH1 vaccine in newly diagnosed glioma. The time point denotes: baseline, week 1 (first vaccination visit). Treatment here: pre-vaccination baseline after standard-of-care therapy. Produced via immunoSEQ multiplex PCR; TCRdb's table is partial and in-frame only. The repertoire holds around 56,000 clones, with more than 85% as singletons. Sequenced material: PBMCs, taken from a glioma patient treated with radiotherapy, temozolomide or both. The receptor source for this set is a man over 45 with glioma.

This clone appeared once. V gene TRBV9 combines with J gene TRBJ1-2; D remains unclear. CDR3 length: 12 amino acids. V was cut by 6 bases and J by 2 bases, with 8 bases left in between. Germline CDR1 and CDR2: SGDLS and YYNGEE. CDR3 bases: TGTGCCAGCAACCACGTCAACTATGGCTACACCTTC. As protein: CASNHVNYGYTF.

Only one count was recorded for this clone. V and J are TRBV19 and TRBJ1-1, with D hard to call. Germline CDR1 is LNHDA and CDR2 is SQIVND (reference sequence). Trimming shortened V by 5 bases and J by 5 bases, and 15 bases separated the two germline ends. This CDR3 contains 14 residues. CDR3 sequence: CASSPGIPGTEAFF. In DNA, the CDR3 is TGTGCCAGTAGTCCCGGGATCCCGGGGACTGAAGCTTTCTTT.

The chain couples TRBV18 to TRBJ2-7; the match to TRBD2 covers 8 bases. Losses at the gene ends were 1 base for V and 9 bases for J; bases not matched to a gene: 11. Germline CDR1 KGHSH, CDR2 LQKENI. This CDR3 region has 15 residues. CDR3 amino acids: CASSPLERGGPGQYF. The CDR3 DNA sequence: TGTGCCAGCTCACCACTCGAACGGGGGGGCCCGGGGCAGTACTTC.

The chain uses TRBV29-1 and TRBJ1-4; D unclear. The CDR3 contains 16 residues. Germline CDR1 is SQVTM and CDR2 is ANQGSEA. The V end lost 4 bases, the J end lost 6 bases, and 21 bases lay between the germline ends. CDR3 region: CSVVEQRLGYDEKLFF. Here the CDR3 DNA reads TGCAGCGTTGTTGAACAGAGGCTGGGGTATGATGAAAAACTGTTTTTT.

CDR3 sequence: CAWSFTGGVAEAFF. The CDR3, as DNA: TGTGCCTGGAGTTTCACAGGGGGAGTGGCTGAAGCTTTCTTT. The rearrangement uses TRBV30 and TRBJ1-1; 8 bases match TRBD1. V lost 2 bases to trimming and J lost 6 bases; unmatched junction nucleotides: 8. This CDR3 has 14 amino acids. Germline V gene sequence: CDR1 GTSNPN, CDR2 SVGIG (reference sequence).

The chain joins TRBV28 to TRBJ1-4; 7 nucleotides align to TRBD1. CDR1 is MDHEN and CDR2 is SYDVKM in the germline V gene. V shed 4 bases and J 11 bases; nucleotides not matched to a gene: 7. This CDR3 has 13 amino acids. CDR3 bases: TGTGCCAGCAGTTCCGGACAGGACAGGAAACTGTTTTTT. Translated, it gives CASSSGQDRKLFF.

J is TRBJ1-2 and V is TRBV19; 9 bases line up with TRBD1. The CDR3 length is 15 residues. CDR1 and CDR2 (germline): LNHDA, SQIVND (reference sequence). J was trimmed by 5 bases and V by 7 bases; bases with no gene match: 11. CDR3 region: CASTIQGAGRYGYTF. The DNA of the CDR3 is TGTGCCAGTACCATACAGGGGGCGGGCCGGTATGGCTACACCTTC.

The chain carries TRBV4-1 and TRBJ2-3; D remains unclear. The germline gives CDR1 MGHRA, CDR2 YSYEKL. V lost 1 base and J lost 6, with 5 bases in between. This CDR3 is built from 12 residues. This CDR3 reads CASSQAPDTQYF. CDR3 nucleotides: TGCGCCAGCAGCCAAGCCCCCGATACGCAGTATTTT.

The chain carries TRBV5-8 and TRBJ1-5, with a tentative D call TRBD1 (5 bases). The CDR3 consists of 15 residues. Germline CDR1 is SGHTS and CDR2 is YDEGEE. Trimming shortened V by 3 bases and J by 4 bases, and 14 bases separated the two germline ends. In DNA form, the CDR3 reads TGTGCCAGCAGCTCCCTTGGGACGGGGAATCAGCCCCAGCATTTT. This translates into CASSSLGTGNQPQHF.

The chain employs TRBV6-5 and TRBJ2-1; TRBD1 agrees at 7 bases. The length of the CDR3 is 16 residues. The J segment lost 0 bases and the V segment lost 4 bases, leaving 6 bases of the junction unmatched. Germline V gene lookup returns CDR1 MNHEY and CDR2 SVGAGI. The CDR3 loop reads CASSLTGASSYNEQFF. CDR3 coding DNA: TGTGCCAGCAGTTTAACAGGGGCGAGCTCCTACAATGAGCAGTTCTTC.

V gene TRBV6-5 combines with J gene TRBJ1-6, with D possibly being TRBD1 (5 bases). Looked up from germline, CDR1 is MNHEY and CDR2 is SVGAGI. CDR3 length equals 13 residues. Trimming removed 6 bases from V and 10 bases from J, with 13 bases in between. CDR3 nucleotides: TGTGCCAGCAGGTCCGATTCAGGGTCACCCCTCCACTTT. Translating it yields CASRSDSGSPLHF.

Here the CDR3 reads CASSLGGQGPSGANVLTF. The DNA of the CDR3 is TGTGCCAGCAGTTTAGGGGGACAGGGCCCCTCTGGGGCCAACGTCCTGACTTTC. The genes are TRBV28 and TRBJ2-6; TRBD1 matches at 9 bases. Germline V gene sequence: CDR1 MDHEN, CDR2 SYDVKM. After removal of 2 bases from V and 0 bases from J, the junction contained 5 bases not matched to a gene. The CDR3 is 18 residues long.

This clone was counted between two and nine times. The chain has TRBV5-1 and TRBJ2-3; possible D gene TRBD2, 5 bases. The CDR3 consists of 15 residues. The V and J ends lost 0 bases and 1 base respectively, with 9 bases between them. The V gene's germline CDR1 is SGHRS and CDR2 YFSETQ. The CDR3 sequence is CASSLGAAGTDTQYF. In DNA form, the CDR3 reads TGCGCCAGCAGCTTGGGGGCAGCGGGCACAGATACGCAGTATTTT.

The chain joins TRBV11-3 to TRBJ1-6, with 9 bases aligning to TRBD1. With V trimmed by 5 bases and J by 4 bases, 9 bases remained unmatched. The CDR3 is made up of 17 amino acids. The germline V gene has CDR1 SGHNT and CDR2 YENEEA. Here the CDR3 reads CASSARAQGAYNSPLHF. CDR3 in DNA: TGTGCCAGCAGCGCACGGGCACAGGGGGCATATAATTCACCCCTCCACTTT.

The chain is built from TRBV5-1 and TRBJ2-7, with 10 nucleotides matching TRBD2. The length of the CDR3 is 15 residues. V lost 3 bases and J lost 0; bases outside the gene matches: 3. Germline values: CDR1 SGHRS, CDR2 YFSETQ. CDR3 nucleotide sequence: TGCGCCAGCAGCTATCGACTAGCGGGCTCCTACGAGCAGTACTTC. Translation: CASSYRLAGSYEQYF.

The chain employs TRBV6-1 and TRBJ1-5; unclear D gene. V was trimmed by 4 bases and J by 1 base, leaving 5 bases between them. The CDR3 contains 13 residues. Germline-derived CDR1 and CDR2 are MNHNS and SASEGT. CDR3 DNA: TGTGCCAGCAGTGTACAGAGCAATCAGCCCCAGCATTTT. Its protein product is CASSVQSNQPQHF.

On this clone: The sample contains more than one DNA sequence encoding this CDR3. This sequence joins TRBV7-9 and TRBJ1-5; D not certain. Trimming removed 1 base from V and 6 bases from J, with 4 bases in between. The CDR3 has 12 amino acids. In germline, CDR1 is SEHNR, CDR2 FQNEAQ (reference sequence). CDR3: CASSLGSQPQHF. The CDR3, as DNA: TGTGCCAGCAGCTTAGGGTCTCAGCCCCAGCATTTT.

The V gene is TRBV2, the J gene TRBJ1-1; 8 bases line up with TRBD1. V shed 5 bases and J 2 bases; nucleotides not matched to a gene: 10. The length of the CDR3 is 16 residues. CDR1 is SNHLY and CDR2 is FYNNEI in the germline V gene. DNA of the CDR3: TGTGCCAGCAGTCCTCGATCCACAGGGGGTAACACTGAAGCTTTCTTT. Translation gives CASSPRSTGGNTEAFF.

This clone occurred a few times. This chain connects TRBV18 to TRBJ1-5; no reliable D call. The V end was cut by 2 bases, the J end by 2 bases, with 16 bases between. This CDR3 comprises 17 residues. Germline V gene lookup returns CDR1 KGHSH and CDR2 LQKENI. DNA for the CDR3: TGTGCCAGCTCACCATCTAAAGACGAGGTTCGCAATCAGCCCCAGCATTTT. It codes for CASSPSKDEVRNQPQHF.

The rearrangement uses TRBV7-9 and TRBJ1-1, with D unresolved. In germline, CDR1 is SEHNR, CDR2 FQNEAQ (reference sequence). Trimming pared 1 base from V and 3 bases from J, leaving 15 bases between. CDR3 length: 16 amino acids. The DNA of the CDR3 is TGTGCCAGCAGCTTAGGCCTGAGGAGAGGTGACACTGAAGCTTTCTTT. This encodes CASSLGLRRGDTEAFF. Complete variable domain (other parts from reference TRBV7-9 and TRBJ1-1): DTGVSQNPRHKITKRGQNVTFRCDPISEHNRLYWYRQTLGQGPEFLTYFQNEAQLEKSRLLSDRFSAERPKGSFSTLEIQRTEQGDSAMYLCASSLGLRRGDTEAFFGQGTRLTVV.